This T cell receptor (beta chain) comes out of a study of T cells in Graves' hyperthyroidism and ophthalmopathy. Study outcomes and limitations: For ophthalmopathy, model prediction preceded onset by a median about 6.2 months. Expanded thyroid clonotypes (above 0.001) were mostly also found in blood.

Researchers took RNA transcripts and amplified the TCR beta CDR3 regions from them. Using the HTBI primer set, a first-round RT-PCR was run on the TCR CDR3. TCRdb analysed the multiplex PCR reads with MiXCR anew, one entry per CDR3 protein. The sample has about 640,000 distinct CDR3 sequences; roughly 20% are singletons. The V gene's germline CDR1 is LGHDT and CDR2 YNNKEL (reference sequence). The CDR3 is 16 residues long. Trimming removed 4 bases from V and 1 base from J, with 16 bases in between. A patient was excluded if there was uncontrolled infection, other autoimmune disease, pregnancy or lactation. This sample holds PBMCs from roughly 10 ml fresh peripheral blood. This clonotype was detected a few times. Its antigen remains unknown.

What was sequenced was blood. The chain couples TRBV3-1 to TRBJ1-1; weak D call: TRBD1 (5 bases). This sequence was found in a man younger than 45 with Graves' ophthalmopathy. The DNA for the CDR3 is TGTGCCAGCAGCCGTACCCTCGGGGGACGGAACACTGAAGCTTTCTTT. Residues: CASSRTLGGRNTEAFF.